A single sample is the source of the 31 T cell receptor beta chains below, sequenced in a study of blood T cell repertoires in COVID-19. Profiled with immunoSEQ multiplex PCR; TCRdb holds only in-frame clones, not every one. The sample records about 140,000 clones, roughly 89% being singletons. Sequenced: peripheral blood. These receptors all come from a woman aged 50 to 60 with acute or convalescent COVID-19.

J is TRBJ2-3 and V is TRBV7-9, with TRBD2 identical over 8 bases. The V gene end was trimmed by 5 bases and the J gene end by 4 bases; junction bases not matched to a gene: 11. There are 16 residues in the CDR3. Germline assignment: CDR1 SEHNR and CDR2 FQNEAQ (reference sequence). The CDR3 is CASSPPRGEVADTQYF. In DNA, the CDR3 is TGTGCCAGCAGCCCTCCGCGGGGGGAGGTTGCAGATACGCAGTATTTT.

The rearrangement joins TRBV6-6 to TRBJ2-5, with TRBD2 as a possible D gene (6 bases). V shed 5 bases and J shed 5 bases, with 15 bases lying between them. The CDR3 extends over 14 amino acids. From germline, CDR1 is MNHNY and CDR2 SVGAGI (reference sequence). CDR3 in amino acids: CASSALEGLETQYF. As DNA, the CDR3 is TGTGCCAGCAGTGCCCTGGAGGGGTTGGAGACCCAGTACTTC.

This rearrangement joins TRBV7-3 to TRBJ2-2, with D perhaps TRBD1 (6 bases). CDR1 and CDR2 (germline): SGHTA, FQGTGA. Trimming removed 5 bases from V and 6 bases from J, with 16 bases in between. The CDR3 sequence is 15 residues long. The CDR3 sequence is CASSPNQGRPGELFF. The CDR3 DNA is TGTGCCAGCAGCCCCAATCAGGGGCGCCCCGGGGAGCTGTTTTTT.

Details on this clone: The same CDR3 arises from other DNA sequences in this sample as well. The rearrangement joins TRBV24-1 to TRBJ2-5, with no clear D. Trimming removed 1 base at V and 4 bases at J, with 3 bases between. Germline V gene sequence: CDR1 KGHDR, CDR2 SFDVKD. This CDR3 spans 12 amino acids. The CDR3 bases are TGTGCCACCAGTGATTTTCTAGAGACCCAGTACTTC. Translating it yields CATSDFLETQYF.

The chain is built from TRBV30 and TRBJ1-6; D might be TRBD1 (5 bases). Germline V lookup: CDR1 GTSNPN, CDR2 SVGIG (reference sequence). V was clipped by 1 base and J by 4 bases, with 8 bases between them. The CDR3 length is 14 residues. CDR3 DNA sequence: TGTGCCTGGAGTGGGGGCGCTTATAATTCACCCCTCCACTTT. Protein product: CAWSGGAYNSPLHF.

This chain connects TRBV10-3 to TRBJ1-1; D is possibly TRBD1 (6 bases). V lost 7 bases to trimming and J lost 0 bases, with 12 bases between them. The CDR3 covers 14 residues. From germline, CDR1 is ENHRY and CDR2 SYGVKD. For the CDR3, the DNA is TGTGCCATCACAGTCCAGGGGATGAACACTGAAGCTTTCTTT. Translation gives CAITVQGMNTEAFF.

V and J are TRBV5-1 and TRBJ2-1, with D maybe TRBD2 (5 bases). V lost 5 bases and J 0 bases, leaving 12 bases between the germline ends. Looked up from germline, CDR1 is SGHRS and CDR2 is YFSETQ. The CDR3 loop spans 15 amino acids. The CDR3 reads CASSGSSISYNEQFF. CDR3 DNA: TGCGCCAGCAGTGGGAGCTCCATCTCCTACAATGAGCAGTTCTTC. The complete variable domain, with remaining parts taken from reference TRBV5-1 and TRBJ2-1, reads KAGVTQTPRYLIKTRGQQVTLSCSPISGHRSVSWYQQTPGQGLQFLFEYFSETQRNKGNFPGRFSGRQFSNSRSEMNVSTLELGDSALYLCASSGSSISYNEQFFGPGTRLTVL.

V is TRBV19 and J is TRBJ2-5; TRBD2 aligns across 11 bases. The length of the CDR3 is 14 residues. Germline CDR1 LNHDA, CDR2 SQIVND (reference sequence). Trimming took 5 bases from V and 4 from J; bases not matched to a gene: 3. The CDR3 DNA follows: TGTGCCAGTAGTCTAGCGGGAGGATCAGAGACCCAGTACTTC. It yields the protein CASSLAGGSETQYF.

The J gene is TRBJ1-2, the V gene TRBV5-1; 9 nucleotides align to TRBD1. CDR1 and CDR2 from the germline V gene are SGHRS and YFSETQ. V lost 0 bases to trimming and J lost 7 bases; unmatched junction nucleotides: 10. The CDR3 is 16 amino acids. The CDR3 reads CASSLDTGGEGGGYTF. As DNA, the CDR3 is TGCGCCAGCAGCTTGGATACAGGGGGCGAAGGAGGTGGCTACACCTTC.

The chain has TRBV3-1 (or the pseudogene TRBV3-2) and TRBJ1-3; D possibly corresponds to TRBD1 (5 bases). V was trimmed by 0 bases and J by 14 bases, leaving 11 bases between them. From germline, CDR1 is LGHDT and CDR2 YNNKEL (reference sequence). The CDR3 contains 12 residues. Here the CDR3 reads CASSQDWGVLYF. CDR3 coding DNA: TGTGCCAGCAGCCAAGATTGGGGGGTCTTATATTTT.

This chain uses TRBV10-3 with TRBJ1-1, with TRBD1 matching 8 bases. V shed 2 bases and J 1 base; nucleotides not matched to a gene: 0. Germline values: CDR1 ENHRY, CDR2 SYGVKD. The CDR3 contains 14 residues. The CDR3 region has the DNA TGTGCCATCAGTGAGGGGACAGGGAACACTGAAGCTTTCTTT. Translating gives CAISEGTGNTEAFF.

This chain connects TRBV7-3 to TRBJ2-7; maybe TRBD1 (6 bases). The V end lost 3 bases, the J end lost 5 bases, and 11 bases lay between the germline ends. Germline loops: CDR1 SGHTA, CDR2 FQGTGA. The CDR3 extends over 13 amino acids. The CDR3 nucleotides are TGTGCCAGCAGCTTGCAGGGGTGGGACGAGCAGTACTTC. Amino acid sequence: CASSLQGWDEQYF.

The rearrangement uses TRBV6-1 and TRBJ1-2; TRBD1 agrees at 11 bases. The ends lost 3 bases at V and 1 base at J; junction bases unmatched: 13. CDR3 size: 19 residues. Germline lookup yields CDR1 MNHNS and CDR2 SASEGT. CDR3 bases: TGTGCCAGCAGTGACCAAATGGACAGGGGGCCCGTAGTTAACTATGGCTACACCTTC. It is translated as CASSDQMDRGPVVNYGYTF.

The rearrangement links TRBV7-2 to TRBJ1-3; possibly TRBD1 for D (6 bases). From germline, CDR1 is SGHTA and CDR2 FQGNSA. V was trimmed by 3 bases and J by 4 bases, leaving 16 bases between them. This CDR3 is built from 16 residues. As DNA, the CDR3 is TGTGCCAGCAGCTTTCTGGGTCAGGGGAAAGGAAACACCATATATTTT. Its translation is CASSFLGQGKGNTIYF.

This chain joins TRBV9 and TRBJ1-2; D unresolved. The CDR3 contains 15 residues. Looked up from germline, CDR1 is SGDLS and CDR2 is YYNGEE. Trimming removed 1 base at V and 7 bases at J, with 17 bases between. The CDR3 sequence is CASSVTGKGLGGYTF. DNA of the CDR3: TGTGCCAGCAGCGTAACCGGGAAGGGATTGGGTGGCTACACCTTC.

The chain has TRBV19 and TRBJ1-1; TRBD1 agrees at 9 bases. V trimming: 6 bases; J trimming: 4 bases; junction bases outside the gene matches: 21. CDR1 and CDR2 (germline): LNHDA, SQIVND (reference sequence). This CDR3 comprises 19 residues. The CDR3 loop is CASSLSGTGRPGTSTEAFF. The CDR3 nucleotides read TGTGCCAGTAGCCTATCCGGGACAGGGAGACCTGGAACATCCACTGAAGCTTTCTTT.

This sequence joins TRBV5-6 and TRBJ1-3, with TRBD1 as a possible D gene (5 bases). V lost 0 bases and J 4 bases, leaving 11 bases between the germline ends. Germline-derived CDR1 and CDR2 are SGHDT and YYEEEE. There are 15 residues in the CDR3. The CDR3 DNA reads TGTGCCAGCAGCTTGGGTGTGACAGAAGGAAACACCATATATTTT. Protein sequence: CASSLGVTEGNTIYF.

This chain links TRBV11-3 with TRBJ1-1; D uncertain. This CDR3 is built from 13 residues. CDR1 and CDR2 from the germline V gene are SGHNT and YENEEA. Trimming removed 2 bases at V and 2 bases at J, with 6 bases between. The DNA of the CDR3 is TGTGCCAGCAGCTTATGGCACAACACTGAAGCTTTCTTT. Encoded protein: CASSLWHNTEAFF.

The chain recombines TRBV7-9 with TRBJ1-4; 7 nucleotides agree with TRBD1. V shed 5 bases, J shed 11 bases, and the junction held 17 bases outside the gene matches. The CDR3 loop spans 16 amino acids. The germline CDR1 and CDR2 sequences are SEHNR and FQNEAQ (reference sequence). CDR3 residues: CASSPSADRARAKLFF. CDR3 DNA sequence: TGTGCCAGCAGCCCCTCCGCCGACAGGGCGAGAGCCAAACTGTTTTTT.

This chain connects TRBV11-1 to TRBJ2-2, with 11 positions matching TRBD2. The germline CDR1 and CDR2 sequences are SGHAT and FQDESV (reference sequence). V shed 8 bases and J 5 bases; nucleotides not matched to a gene: 4. The CDR3 runs 14 residues. The CDR3 loop is CASSTSGRTGELFF. In nucleotides, the CDR3 is TGTGCCAGCTCCACTAGCGGGAGAACCGGGGAGCTGTTTTTT.

CDR3 in DNA: TGTGCCAGCAGCTTACGACAGGGGATCACTGAAGCTTTCTTT. Its translation is CASSLRQGITEAFF. This sequence joins TRBV7-3 and TRBJ1-1; 8 bases map to TRBD1. The germline V gene has CDR1 SGHTA and CDR2 FQGTGA. This CDR3 contains 14 residues. V dropped 2 bases and J dropped 4; count of bases not matched to a gene: 3. The variable domain in full, with the rest retrieved from reference TRBV7-3 and TRBJ1-1, is GAGVSQTPSNKVTEKGKYVELRCDPISGHTALYWYRQSLGQGPEFLIYFQGTGAADDSGLPNDRFFAVRPEGSVSTLKIQRTERGDSAVYLCASSLRQGITEAFFGQGTRLTVV.

This chain links TRBV3-1 (or the pseudogene TRBV3-2) with TRBJ1-2; TRBD1 matches at 7 bases. Germline-derived CDR1 and CDR2 are LGHDT and YNNKEL (reference sequence). This CDR3 has 14 amino acids. V lost 1 base to trimming and J lost 7 bases; unmatched junction nucleotides: 6. The CDR3 reads CASSQVRQGSGYTF. Here the CDR3 DNA reads TGTGCCAGCAGCCAAGTTAGACAGGGCAGTGGCTACACCTTC.

The rearrangement joins TRBV18 to TRBJ1-4; D is perhaps TRBD1 (6 bases). CDR1 is KGHSH and CDR2 is LQKENI in the germline V gene. V was shortened by 3 bases and J by 4 bases, with 9 bases between the two germline ends. The CDR3 spans 14 residues. Written as DNA, the CDR3 is TGTGCCAGCTCACCCGGACAGCGTAATGAAAAACTGTTTTTT. It is translated as CASSPGQRNEKLFF.

The sample holds one count of this clone. The rearrangement joins TRBV11-2 to TRBJ2-4, with D possibly TRBD1 on 5 matching bases. The length of the CDR3 is 15 residues. Trimming removed 3 bases at V and 5 bases at J, with 14 bases between. Germline V gene lookup returns CDR1 SGHAT and CDR2 FQNNGV. The CDR3 protein is CASSLAGLQENIQYF. CDR3 coding DNA: TGTGCCAGCAGCTTGGCAGGGTTGCAAGAAAACATTCAGTACTTC.

The CDR3 here is CASSQVPPSGEEDTQYF. The DNA of the CDR3 is TGTGCCAGCAGCCAAGTGCCGCCTAGCGGGGAGGAAGATACGCAGTATTTT. The chain joins TRBV3-1 (or the pseudogene TRBV3-2) to TRBJ2-3, with 9 bases identical to TRBD2. CDR1 and CDR2 (germline): LGHDT, YNNKEL (reference sequence). V trimming: 1 base; J trimming: 5 bases; junction bases outside the gene matches: 10. This CDR3 contains 17 residues.

The chain uses TRBV9 and TRBJ1-3; TRBD1 agrees at 10 bases. V lost 4 bases and J lost 1; bases outside the gene matches: 8. There are 17 residues in the CDR3. Per germline, CDR1 SGDLS and CDR2 YYNGEE. The CDR3 region has the DNA TGTGCCAGCAGCCTAGGACAGGGGGAAAGGTCTGGAAACACCATATATTTT. This translates into CASSLGQGERSGNTIYF.

This chain joins TRBV11-2 and TRBJ2-1, with 11 nucleotides matching TRBD2. Unmatched junction bases numbered 4, after V lost 3 bases and J lost 6 bases. This CDR3 comprises 15 residues. Looked up from germline, CDR1 is SGHAT and CDR2 is FQNNGV. The CDR3 nucleotides read TGTGCCAGCAGCTTTAGCGGGAGGGCCCTCAATGAGCAGTTCTTC. The encoded protein is CASSFSGRALNEQFF.

CDR3 in DNA: TGTGCCAGTCTTCCCCCAGGGCCCTATGGCTACACCTTC. Protein product: CASLPPGPYGYTF. The genes are TRBV19 and TRBJ1-2; a possible D gene is TRBD1 (5 bases). Per germline, CDR1 LNHDA and CDR2 SQIVND (reference sequence). The CDR3 contains 13 residues. Trimming removed 8 bases from V and 4 bases from J, with 14 bases in between.

The rearrangement uses TRBV4-1 and TRBJ1-2, with unresolved D. The CDR3 runs 12 residues. The V gene's germline CDR1 is MGHRA and CDR2 YSYEKL. Trimming shortened V by 0 bases and J by 5 bases, and 4 bases separated the two germline ends. The CDR3 protein is CASSQEEYGYTF. CDR3 nucleotide sequence: TGCGCCAGCAGCCAAGAGGAGTATGGCTACACCTTC.

This chain links TRBV18 with TRBJ1-1; 8 bases are a match to TRBD1. Germline-derived CDR1 and CDR2 are KGHSH and LQKENI. With V trimmed by 5 bases and J by 1 base, 3 bases remained unmatched. This CDR3 comprises 14 residues. As DNA, the CDR3 is TGTGCCAGCTCATCTGACAGGGGGAACACTGAAGCTTTCTTT. This encodes CASSSDRGNTEAFF.

The chain recombines TRBV19 with TRBJ1-1, with D hard to call. The germline gives CDR1 LNHDA, CDR2 SQIVND (reference sequence). V was trimmed by 5 bases and J by 7 bases, leaving 11 bases between them. The CDR3 runs to 12 residues. This CDR3 reads CASSFGTGEAFF. The DNA of the CDR3 is TGTGCCAGTAGTTTTGGCACGGGTGAAGCTTTCTTT.